What follows are 3 T cell receptor beta chains derived from one specimen sequenced in a study of blood T cells in healthy people across ages. PCR was performed a second time for roughly 7 to 12 cycles using a sample-barcoded 5' primer and a J-beta primer mix. TCRdb itself ran the 5' RACE reads through MiXCR, one entry per CDR3 protein. The sample yields around 800,000 distinct CDR3 sequences, 62% seen once. The sequencing input was blood. All receptors come from a man younger than 40 in good health.

The chain employs TRBV12-3 or TRBV12-4 and TRBJ2-1; 12 bases match TRBD2. The CDR3 is made up of 15 amino acids. V trimming: 5 bases; J trimming: 4 bases; junction bases outside the gene matches: 3. The CDR3 reads CASSILAGGYNEQFF. DNA for the CDR3: TGTGCCAGCAGTATCCTAGCGGGGGGGTACAATGAGCAGTTCTTC.

The chain has TRBV6-6 and TRBJ2-7; D perhaps matches TRBD1 (5 bases). Germline V lookup: CDR1 MNHNY, CDR2 SVGAGI (reference sequence). This CDR3 contains 15 residues. V dropped 0 bases and J dropped 6 bases, with 15 bases sitting between them. This CDR3 reads CASSYSLSGALEQYF. CDR3 DNA sequence: TGTGCCAGCAGTTACTCTCTGTCTGGGGCTCTCGAGCAGTACTTC.

This chain connects TRBV7-9 to TRBJ1-5; D is undetermined. Trimming pared 1 base from V and 10 bases from J, leaving 17 bases between. The CDR3 runs 15 residues. Germline CDR1 and CDR2: SEHNR and FQNEAQ (reference sequence). This chain's CDR3 is CASSLVNSASGPQHF. In nucleotides, the CDR3 is TGTGCCAGCAGCTTAGTTAATTCGGCTTCTGGACCCCAGCATTTT.